Reported below is one TCR beta chain. Its antigen remains unidentified. A read error may account for a junction end that differs from germline. This entry belongs to a study of cytomegalovirus exposure and HLA in healthy donors. General observations from the study: First-cohort TCR clusters tended to co-occur in the 120 or so validation repertoires, a later analysis found. Three CMV-associated chains proved CMV antigen-specific in vitro.

The CDR3 is 11 amino acids. The V gene's germline CDR1 is SGHVS and CDR2 FNYEAQ. TCRdb's copy holds only in-frame clones and misses some; the assay was immunoSEQ multiplex PCR. The data show 150,000 to 200,000 clones, more than 75% seen once. The sequenced material came from PBMCs. The clonotype originates from a woman aged 18-29 years in good health and CMV-seronegative. This sequence joins TRBV7-6 and TRBJ2-7; 8 bases line up with TRBD1. DNA for the CDR3: TGTGCCAGCAGCTTGACAGGGGAAGTGTTCTTC. This sequence encodes CASSLTGEVFF.